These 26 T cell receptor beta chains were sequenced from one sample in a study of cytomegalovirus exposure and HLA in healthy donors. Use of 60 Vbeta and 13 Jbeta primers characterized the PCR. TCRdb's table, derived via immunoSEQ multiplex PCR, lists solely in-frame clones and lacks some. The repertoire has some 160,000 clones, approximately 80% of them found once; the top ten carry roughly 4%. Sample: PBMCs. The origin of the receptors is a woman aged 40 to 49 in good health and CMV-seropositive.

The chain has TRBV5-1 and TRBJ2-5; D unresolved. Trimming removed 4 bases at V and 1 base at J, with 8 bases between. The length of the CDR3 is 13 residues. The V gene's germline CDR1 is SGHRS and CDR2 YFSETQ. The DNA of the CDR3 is TGCGCCAGCAGCCCCCAGGCCCAAGAGACCCAGTACTTC. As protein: CASSPQAQETQYF.

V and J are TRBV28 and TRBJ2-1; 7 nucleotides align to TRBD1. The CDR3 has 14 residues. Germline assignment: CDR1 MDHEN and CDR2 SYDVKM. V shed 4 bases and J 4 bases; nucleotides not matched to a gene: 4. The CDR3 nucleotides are TGTGCCAGCAGTTCGGCAGGGGGTTACAATGAGCAGTTCTTC. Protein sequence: CASSSAGGYNEQFF.

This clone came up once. The CDR3 spells CASSQDSTGGWKAFF. The CDR3 DNA follows: TGCGCCAGCAGCCAAGATTCGACAGGGGGTTGGAAAGCTTTCTTT. The V gene is TRBV4-1, the J gene TRBJ1-1; 9 bases map to TRBD1. J gave up 9 bases and V 0 bases, and 8 bases lay outside the gene matches. The CDR3 is 15 residues long. In germline, CDR1 is MGHRA, CDR2 YSYEKL.

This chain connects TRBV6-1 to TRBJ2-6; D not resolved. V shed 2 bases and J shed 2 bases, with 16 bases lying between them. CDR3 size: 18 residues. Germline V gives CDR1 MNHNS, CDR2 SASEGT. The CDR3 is CASSEIWQVTPGANVLTF. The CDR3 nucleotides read TGTGCCAGCAGTGAAATATGGCAGGTAACCCCTGGGGCCAACGTCCTGACTTTC.

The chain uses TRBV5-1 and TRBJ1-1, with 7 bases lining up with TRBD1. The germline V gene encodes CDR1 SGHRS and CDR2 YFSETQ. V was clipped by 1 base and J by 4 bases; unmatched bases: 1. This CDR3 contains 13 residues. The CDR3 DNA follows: TGCGCCAGCAGCTTGACAGGGGCCACTGAAGCTTTCTTT. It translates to CASSLTGATEAFF. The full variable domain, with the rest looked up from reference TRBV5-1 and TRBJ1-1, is KAGVTQTPRYLIKTRGQQVTLSCSPISGHRSVSWYQQTPGQGLQFLFEYFSETQRNKGNFPGRFSGRQFSNSRSEMNVSTLELGDSALYLCASSLTGATEAFFGQGTRLTVV.

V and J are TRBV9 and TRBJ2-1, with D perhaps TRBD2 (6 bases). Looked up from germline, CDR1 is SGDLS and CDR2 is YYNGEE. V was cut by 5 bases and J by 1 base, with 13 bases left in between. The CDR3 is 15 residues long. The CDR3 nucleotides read TGTGCCAGCAGTCCAATGGGACTTTCCTACAATGAGCAGTTCTTC. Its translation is CASSPMGLSYNEQFF. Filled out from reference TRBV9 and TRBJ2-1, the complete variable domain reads DSGVTQTPKHLITATGQRVTLRCSPRSGDLSVYWYQQSLDQGLQFLIQYYNGEERAKGNILERFSAQQFPDLHSELNLSSLELGDSALYFCASSPMGLSYNEQFFGPGTRLTVL.

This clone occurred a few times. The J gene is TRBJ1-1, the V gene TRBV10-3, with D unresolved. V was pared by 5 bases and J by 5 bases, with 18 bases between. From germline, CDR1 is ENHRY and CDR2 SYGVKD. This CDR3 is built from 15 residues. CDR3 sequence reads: CAISPLREVRTEAFF. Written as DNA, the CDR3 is TGTGCCATCAGTCCCCTGAGGGAGGTGAGAACTGAAGCTTTCTTT.

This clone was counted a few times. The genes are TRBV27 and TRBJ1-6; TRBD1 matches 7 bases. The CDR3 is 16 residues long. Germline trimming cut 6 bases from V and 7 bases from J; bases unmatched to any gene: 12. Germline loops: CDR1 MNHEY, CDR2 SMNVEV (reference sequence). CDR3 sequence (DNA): TGTGCCAGCAGCCAAGCCCCGACAGGGTGGAATTCACCCCTCCACTTT. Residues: CASSQAPTGWNSPLHF.

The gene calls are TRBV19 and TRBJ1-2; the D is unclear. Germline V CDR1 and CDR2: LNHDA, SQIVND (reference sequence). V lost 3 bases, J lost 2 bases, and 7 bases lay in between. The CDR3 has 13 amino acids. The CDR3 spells CASSIPGNYGYTF. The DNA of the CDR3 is TGTGCCAGTAGTATTCCGGGAAACTATGGCTACACCTTC.

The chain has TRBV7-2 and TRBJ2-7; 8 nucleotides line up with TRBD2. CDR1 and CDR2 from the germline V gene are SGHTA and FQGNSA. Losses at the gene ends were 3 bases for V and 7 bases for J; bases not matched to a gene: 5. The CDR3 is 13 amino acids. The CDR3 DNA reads TGTGCCAGCAGCTTGAAACTAGCGGAGGAGCAGTACTTC. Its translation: CASSLKLAEEQYF.

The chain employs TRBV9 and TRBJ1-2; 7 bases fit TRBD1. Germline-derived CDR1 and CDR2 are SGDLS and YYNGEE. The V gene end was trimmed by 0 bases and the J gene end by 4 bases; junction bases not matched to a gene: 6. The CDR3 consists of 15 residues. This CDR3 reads CASSVATGDSYGYTF. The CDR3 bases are TGTGCCAGCAGCGTAGCTACGGGGGACAGCTATGGCTACACCTTC.

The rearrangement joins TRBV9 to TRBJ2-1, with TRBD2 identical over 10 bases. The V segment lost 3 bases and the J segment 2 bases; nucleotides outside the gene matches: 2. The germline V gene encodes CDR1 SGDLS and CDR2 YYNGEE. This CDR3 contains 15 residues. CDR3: CASSEGLATYNEQFF. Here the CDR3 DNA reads TGTGCCAGCAGCGAGGGACTAGCGACCTACAATGAGCAGTTCTTC. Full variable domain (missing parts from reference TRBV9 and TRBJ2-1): DSGVTQTPKHLITATGQRVTLRCSPRSGDLSVYWYQQSLDQGLQFLIQYYNGEERAKGNILERFSAQQFPDLHSELNLSSLELGDSALYFCASSEGLATYNEQFFGPGTRLTVL.

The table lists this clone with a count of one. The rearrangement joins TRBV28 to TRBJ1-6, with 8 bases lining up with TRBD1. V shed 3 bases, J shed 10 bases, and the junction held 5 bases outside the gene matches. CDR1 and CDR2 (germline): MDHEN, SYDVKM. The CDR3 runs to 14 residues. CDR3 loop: CASSFIRGQSPLHF. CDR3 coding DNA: TGTGCCAGCAGTTTTATCAGGGGGCAGTCACCCCTCCACTTT. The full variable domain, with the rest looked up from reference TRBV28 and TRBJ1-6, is DVKVTQSSRYLVKRTGEKVFLECVQDMDHENMFWYRQDPGLGLRLIYFSYDVKMKEKGDIPEGYSVSREKKERFSLILESASTNQTSMYLCASSFIRGQSPLHFGNGTRLTVT.

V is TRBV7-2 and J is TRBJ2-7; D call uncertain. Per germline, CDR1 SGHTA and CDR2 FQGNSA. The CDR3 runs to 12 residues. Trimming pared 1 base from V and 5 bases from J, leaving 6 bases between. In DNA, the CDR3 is TGTGCCAGCAGCTTAGGGGCCGACGAGCAGTACTTC. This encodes CASSLGADEQYF.

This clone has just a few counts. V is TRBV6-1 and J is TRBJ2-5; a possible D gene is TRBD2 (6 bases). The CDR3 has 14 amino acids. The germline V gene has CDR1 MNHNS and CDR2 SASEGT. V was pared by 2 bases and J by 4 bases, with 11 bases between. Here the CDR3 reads CASSEPGTSETQYF. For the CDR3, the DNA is TGTGCCAGCAGTGAACCAGGGACTTCAGAGACCCAGTACTTC.

The CDR3 is CASSVLGYSNQPQHF. In DNA, the CDR3 is TGTGCCAGCAGTGTTCTCGGTTATAGCAATCAGCCCCAGCATTTT. J is TRBJ1-5 and V is TRBV2, with no clear D. Germline V gene data show CDR1 as SNHLY and CDR2 as FYNNEI. With 4 bases removed from V and 0 bases from J, the gap between germline ends came to 10 bases. The CDR3 spans 15 residues.

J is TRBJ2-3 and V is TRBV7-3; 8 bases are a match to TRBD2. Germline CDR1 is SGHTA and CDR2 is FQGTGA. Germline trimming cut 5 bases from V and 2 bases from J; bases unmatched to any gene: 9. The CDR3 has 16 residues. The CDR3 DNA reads TGTGCCAGCAGCCAGGACCGGGGGGGACCCACAGATACGCAGTATTTT. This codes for CASSQDRGGPTDTQYF.

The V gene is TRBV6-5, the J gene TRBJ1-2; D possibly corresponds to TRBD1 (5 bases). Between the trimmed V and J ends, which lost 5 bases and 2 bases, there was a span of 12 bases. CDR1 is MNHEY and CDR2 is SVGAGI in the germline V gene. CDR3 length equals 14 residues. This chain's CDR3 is CASSTREGNYGYTF. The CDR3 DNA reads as TGTGCCAGCAGTACGAGGGAGGGGAACTATGGCTACACCTTC.

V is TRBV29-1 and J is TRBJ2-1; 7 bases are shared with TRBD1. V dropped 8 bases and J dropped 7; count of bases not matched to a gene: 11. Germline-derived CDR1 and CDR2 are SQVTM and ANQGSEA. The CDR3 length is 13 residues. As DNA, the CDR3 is TGCAGCCCTATGAGGGGGCCGGGAAATGAGCAGTTCTTC. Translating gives CSPMRGPGNEQFF.

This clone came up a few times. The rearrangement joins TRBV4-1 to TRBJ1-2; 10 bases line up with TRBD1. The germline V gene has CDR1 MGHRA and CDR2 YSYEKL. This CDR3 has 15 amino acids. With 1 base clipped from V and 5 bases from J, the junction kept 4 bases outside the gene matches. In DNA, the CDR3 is TGCGCCAGCAGCCAAGGGGGGGACAGGGGTTATGGCTACACCTTC. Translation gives CASSQGGDRGYGYTF.

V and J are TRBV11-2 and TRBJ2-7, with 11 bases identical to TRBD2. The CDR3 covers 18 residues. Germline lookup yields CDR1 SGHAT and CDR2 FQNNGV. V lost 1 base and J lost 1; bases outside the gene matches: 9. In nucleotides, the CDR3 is TGTGCCAGCAGCTTAGGCGGACTAGCGGGTGGCCGATCCTACGAGCAGTACTTC. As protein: CASSLGGLAGGRSYEQYF.

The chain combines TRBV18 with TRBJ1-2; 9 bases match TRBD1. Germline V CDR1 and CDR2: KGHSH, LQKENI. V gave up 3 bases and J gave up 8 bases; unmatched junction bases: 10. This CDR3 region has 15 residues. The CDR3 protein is CASSPNKGQGGGYTF. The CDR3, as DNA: TGTGCCAGCTCACCGAATAAGGGACAGGGTGGCGGCTACACCTTC.

The CDR3, as DNA: TGTGCCAGCAGTTTAAGTGCCTATAGCAATCAGCCCCAGCATTTT. This codes for CASSLSAYSNQPQHF. The chain combines TRBV27 with TRBJ1-5; no clear D gene. V shed 2 bases and J shed 0 bases, with 8 bases lying between them. CDR3 length equals 15 residues. Germline CDR1 is MNHEY and CDR2 is SMNVEV (reference sequence).

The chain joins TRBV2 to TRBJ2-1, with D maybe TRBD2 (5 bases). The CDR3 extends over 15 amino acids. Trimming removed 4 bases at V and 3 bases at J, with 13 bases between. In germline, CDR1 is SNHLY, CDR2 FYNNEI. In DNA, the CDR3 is TGTGCCAGCAGTGCCCTAGCTACTCTCTACAATGAGCAGTTCTTC. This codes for CASSALATLYNEQFF.

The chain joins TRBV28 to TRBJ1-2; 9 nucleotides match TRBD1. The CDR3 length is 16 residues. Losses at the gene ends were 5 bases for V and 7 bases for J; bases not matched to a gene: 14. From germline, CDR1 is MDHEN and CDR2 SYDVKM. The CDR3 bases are TGTGCCAGCAGTCCCATCCAATACGGGACAGGGAGTGGCTACACCTTC. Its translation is CASSPIQYGTGSGYTF.

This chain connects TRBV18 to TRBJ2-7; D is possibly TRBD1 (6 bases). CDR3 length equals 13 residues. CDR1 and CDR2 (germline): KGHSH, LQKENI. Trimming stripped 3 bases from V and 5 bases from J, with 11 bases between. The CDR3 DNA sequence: TGTGCCAGCTCACCCGGGACAAGCAACGAGCAGTACTTC. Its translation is CASSPGTSNEQYF.